The entry below describes one T cell receptor beta chain. This record comes from a study of cytomegalovirus exposure and HLA in healthy donors. 13 Jbeta primers and 60 Vbeta primers were used for the PCR. Generated by immunoSEQ multiplex PCR, the TCRdb table keeps only in-frame clones and is missing some. The data contain approximately 150,000 clones, approximately 79% of them seen just once; the ten biggest clones take up 3.5% to 5.5%. V lost 7 bases and J 4 bases, leaving 19 bases between the germline ends. The CDR3 covers 15 residues. Looked up from germline, CDR1 is MGHRA and CDR2 is YSYEKL. V usage is TRBV4-1 and J usage is TRBJ1-1, with D possibly being TRBD1 (5 bases). The origin of this receptor is a man in his forties or fifties in good health and CMV-seronegative. Sequencing was done on a sample of PBMCs. CDR3 DNA: TGCGCCAGCACCCCAATATCCAGGGCGTCCACTGAAGCTTTCTTT. It codes for CASTPISRASTEAFF.